This T cell receptor (beta chain) was found in a study of blood T cell repertoires in COVID-19. Between the trimmed V and J ends, which lost 3 bases and 8 bases, there was a span of 10 bases. Germline-derived CDR1 and CDR2 are SQVTM and ANQGSEA. This CDR3 comprises 11 residues. Original handling: Reference gene primer amplification in the assay estimated nucleated cell counts. Here immunoSEQ multiplex PCR was the method, and the copy in TCRdb shows in-frame clones only, minus some. V and J calls and clone size are as listed in that table; D and trimming were resolved from the DNA. The table includes 200,000 to 250,000 clones, roughly 88% detected once.

The chain joins TRBV29-1 to TRBJ1-2, with no clear D. The sequencing input was peripheral blood. This receptor was obtained from a man aged 18 to 30 with active or convalescent COVID-19. The CDR3 here is CSVESGYGYTF. In DNA, the CDR3 is TGCAGCGTTGAGAGCGGCTACGGCTACACCTTC.